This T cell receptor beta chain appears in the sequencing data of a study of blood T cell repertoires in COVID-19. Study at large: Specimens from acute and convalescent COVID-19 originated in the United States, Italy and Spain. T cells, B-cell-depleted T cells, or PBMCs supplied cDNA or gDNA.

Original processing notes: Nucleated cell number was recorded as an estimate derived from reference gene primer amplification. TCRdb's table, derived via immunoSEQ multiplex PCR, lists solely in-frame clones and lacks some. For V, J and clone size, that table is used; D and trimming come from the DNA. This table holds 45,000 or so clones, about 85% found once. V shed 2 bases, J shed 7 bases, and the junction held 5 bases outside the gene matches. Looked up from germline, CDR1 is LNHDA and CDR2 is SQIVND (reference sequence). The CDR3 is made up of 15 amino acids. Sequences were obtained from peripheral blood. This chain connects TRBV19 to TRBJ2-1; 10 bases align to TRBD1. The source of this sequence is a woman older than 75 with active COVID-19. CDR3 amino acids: CASSIRQGAGNEQFF. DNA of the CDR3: TGTGCCAGTAGTATACGACAGGGGGCTGGGAATGAGCAGTTCTTC. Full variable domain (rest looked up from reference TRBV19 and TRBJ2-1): DGGITQSPKYLFRKEGQNVTLSCEQNLNHDAMYWYRQDPGQGLRLIYYSQIVNDFQKGDIAEGYSVSREKKESFPLTVTSAQKNPTAFYLCASSIRQGAGNEQFFGPGTRLTVL.